This T cell receptor beta chain was observed in a study of blood T cell repertoires in COVID-19. The table came from immunoSEQ multiplex PCR; TCRdb's copy has only in-frame clones and leaves some out. The sample contains about 220,000 clones, 70% to 85% of which appear only once. The CDR3 extends over 14 amino acids. Trimming pared 4 bases from V and 2 bases from J, leaving 11 bases between. Germline CDR1 LGHNA, CDR2 YSLEER. The rearrangement links TRBV4-3 to TRBJ1-1, with TRBD1 as a possible D gene (6 bases). Sequencing was done on a sample of PBMCs or T cells enriched from blood (not recorded which). The sequence was collected from a woman in her sixties who had recovered from COVID-19. The CDR3 sequence: CASSPQDSNTEAFF. The DNA for the CDR3 is TGCGCCAGCAGCCCGCAGGACAGTAACACTGAAGCTTTCTTT.